This T cell receptor (beta chain) was recorded in a study of shared clonotypes between healthy human individuals. As for the study in general: Aged 18 to 49, the donors were a couple of women and a few men.

Naive CD8 cells comprised CD45RO-negative, CCR7-positively selected cells, excluding terminally differentiated effector memory CD45RA+ cells. The CDR3 has 15 amino acids. Germline V gives CDR1 SGHRS, CDR2 YFSETQ. V lost 0 bases and J 6 bases, leaving 13 bases between the germline ends. Libraries were prepared by immunoSEQ multiplex PCR; TCRdb keeps only in-frame clonotypes and omits some of them. The sample has 1.5 million to 2.5 million clones; about 95% are singletons. This rearrangement joins TRBV5-1 to TRBJ2-1, with D perhaps assigned TRBD1 or TRBD2 (6 bases each). The TCR sequence derives from a man aged 18 to 30 in good health. Sequenced material: naive CD8+ T cells sorted from blood. Written as DNA, the CDR3 is TGCGCCAGCAGCTTGGTGCCGGGGGCCGTCAATGAGCAGTTCTTC. As protein: CASSLVPGAVNEQFF.